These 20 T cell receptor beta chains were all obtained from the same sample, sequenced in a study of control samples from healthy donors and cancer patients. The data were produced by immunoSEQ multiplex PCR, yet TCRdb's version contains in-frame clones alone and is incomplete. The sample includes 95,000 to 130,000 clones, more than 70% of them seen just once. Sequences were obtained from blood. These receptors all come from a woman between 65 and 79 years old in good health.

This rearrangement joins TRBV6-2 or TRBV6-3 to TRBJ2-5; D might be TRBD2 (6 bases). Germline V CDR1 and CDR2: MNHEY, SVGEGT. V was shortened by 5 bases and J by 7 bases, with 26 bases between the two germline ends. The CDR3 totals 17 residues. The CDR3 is CASSTTPRQPRGGTQYF. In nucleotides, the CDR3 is TGTGCCAGCAGTACCACCCCCCGACAGCCCCGGGGAGGGACCCAGTACTTC.

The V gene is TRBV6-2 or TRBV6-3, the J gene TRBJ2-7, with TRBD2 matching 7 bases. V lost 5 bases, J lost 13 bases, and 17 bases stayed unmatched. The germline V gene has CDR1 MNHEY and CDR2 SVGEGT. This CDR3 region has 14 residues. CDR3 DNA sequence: TGTGCCAGCAGTCCGCCCGGGGGGATACAGGTAACTTACTTC. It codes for CASSPPGGIQVTYF.

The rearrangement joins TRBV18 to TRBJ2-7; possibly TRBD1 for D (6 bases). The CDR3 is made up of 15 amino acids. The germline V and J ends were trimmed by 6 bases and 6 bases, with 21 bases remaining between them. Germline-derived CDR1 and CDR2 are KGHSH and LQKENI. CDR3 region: CASSPGAGKLTEQYF. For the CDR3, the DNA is TGTGCCAGCTCGCCAGGGGCCGGCAAGCTCACCGAGCAGTACTTC.

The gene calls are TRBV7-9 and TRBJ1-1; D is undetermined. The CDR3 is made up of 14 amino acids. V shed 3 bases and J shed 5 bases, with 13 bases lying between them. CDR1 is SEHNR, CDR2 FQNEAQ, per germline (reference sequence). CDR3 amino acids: CASSFTRVGTEAFF. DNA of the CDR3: TGTGCCAGCAGCTTTACACGGGTGGGAACTGAAGCTTTCTTT.

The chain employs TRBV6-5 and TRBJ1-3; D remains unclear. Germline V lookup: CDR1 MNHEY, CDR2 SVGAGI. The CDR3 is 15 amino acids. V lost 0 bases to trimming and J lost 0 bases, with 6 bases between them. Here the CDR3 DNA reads TGTGCCAGCAGTTACTCGATGGTCTCTGGAAACACCATATATTTT. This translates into CASSYSMVSGNTIYF.

CDR3 sequence (DNA): TGCAGCACAAACACAGATACGCAGTATTTT. Translated, it gives CSTNTDTQYF. This chain uses TRBV29-1 with TRBJ2-3; D unresolved. V gave up 8 bases and J gave up 2 bases, with 5 bases separating them. CDR1 and CDR2 (germline): SQVTM, ANQGSEA. The CDR3 totals 10 residues.

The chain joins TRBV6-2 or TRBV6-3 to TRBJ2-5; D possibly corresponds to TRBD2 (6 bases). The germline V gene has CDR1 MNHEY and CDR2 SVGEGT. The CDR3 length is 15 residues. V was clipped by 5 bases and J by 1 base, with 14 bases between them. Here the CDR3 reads CASSVGRGPQETQYF. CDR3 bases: TGTGCCAGCAGTGTGGGGCGGGGTCCCCAAGAGACCCAGTACTTC.

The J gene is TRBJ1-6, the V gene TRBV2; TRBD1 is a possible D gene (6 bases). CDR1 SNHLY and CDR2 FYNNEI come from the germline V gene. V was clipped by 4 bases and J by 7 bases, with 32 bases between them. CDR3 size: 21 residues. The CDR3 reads CASSVEPANRQASKINSPLHF. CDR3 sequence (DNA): TGTGCCAGCAGTGTAGAACCAGCGAATAGACAGGCGAGCAAAATAAATTCACCCCTCCACTTT.

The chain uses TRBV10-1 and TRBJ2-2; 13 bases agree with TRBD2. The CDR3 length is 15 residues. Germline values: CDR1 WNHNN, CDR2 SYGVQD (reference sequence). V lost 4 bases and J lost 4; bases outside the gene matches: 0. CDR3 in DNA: TGCGCCAGCAGTGGGACTAGCGGGGGCACCGGGGAGCTGTTTTTT. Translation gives CASSGTSGGTGELFF.

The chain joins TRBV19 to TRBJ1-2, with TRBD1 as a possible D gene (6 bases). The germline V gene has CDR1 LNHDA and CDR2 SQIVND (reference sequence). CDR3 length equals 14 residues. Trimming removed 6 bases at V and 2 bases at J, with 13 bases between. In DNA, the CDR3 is TGTGCCAGTAGCGGGGGGGCAGGCAACTATGGCTACACCTTC. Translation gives CASSGGAGNYGYTF.

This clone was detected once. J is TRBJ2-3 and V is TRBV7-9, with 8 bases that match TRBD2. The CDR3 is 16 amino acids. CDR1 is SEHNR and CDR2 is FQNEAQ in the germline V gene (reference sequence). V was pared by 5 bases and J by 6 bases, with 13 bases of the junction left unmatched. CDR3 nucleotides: TGTGCCAGCAGCCCAATCGGGGGGGTCCGGCAGGATACGCAGTATTTT. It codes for CASSPIGGVRQDTQYF.

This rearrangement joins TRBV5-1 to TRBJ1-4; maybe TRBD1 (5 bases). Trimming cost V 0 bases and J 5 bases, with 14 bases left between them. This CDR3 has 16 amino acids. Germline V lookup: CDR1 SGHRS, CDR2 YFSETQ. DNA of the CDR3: TGCGCCAGCAGCTTGGATCCGGGGACCCTCAATGAAAAACTGTTTTTT. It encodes CASSLDPGTLNEKLFF.

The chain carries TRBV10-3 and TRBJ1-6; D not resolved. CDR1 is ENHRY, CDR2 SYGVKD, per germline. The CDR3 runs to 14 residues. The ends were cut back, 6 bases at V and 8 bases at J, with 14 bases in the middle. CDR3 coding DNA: TGTGCCATCAGCCCACGACATGGGGATTCACCCCTCCACTTT. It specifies CAISPRHGDSPLHF.

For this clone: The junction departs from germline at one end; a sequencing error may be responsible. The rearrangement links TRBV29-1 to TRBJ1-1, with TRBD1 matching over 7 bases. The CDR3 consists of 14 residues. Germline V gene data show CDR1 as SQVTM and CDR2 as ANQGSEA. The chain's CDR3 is CGVTGETGLTEAFF. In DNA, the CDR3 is TGCGGCGTGACGGGTGAGACAGGGCTCACTGAAGCTTTCTTT.

CDR3 sequence: CASSLGQGGSETQYF. The CDR3 coding sequence is TGCGCCAGCAGCTTGGGGCAGGGGGGTTCTGAGACCCAGTACTTC. The genes are TRBV5-1 and TRBJ2-5; a possible D gene is TRBD1 (7 bases). V lost 0 bases and J lost 5, with 14 bases in between. The CDR3 length is 15 residues. The germline CDR1 and CDR2 sequences are SGHRS and YFSETQ. Together with reference TRBV5-1 and TRBJ2-5, the CDR3 gives the full variable domain: KAGVTQTPRYLIKTRGQQVTLSCSPISGHRSVSWYQQTPGQGLQFLFEYFSETQRNKGNFPGRFSGRQFSNSRSEMNVSTLELGDSALYLCASSLGQGGSETQYFGPGTRLLVL.

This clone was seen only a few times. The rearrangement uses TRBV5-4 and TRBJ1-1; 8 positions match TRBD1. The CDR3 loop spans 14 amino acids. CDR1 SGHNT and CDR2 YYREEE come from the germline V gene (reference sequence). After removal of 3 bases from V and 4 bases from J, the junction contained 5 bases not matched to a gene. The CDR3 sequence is CASSSQGGSTEAFF. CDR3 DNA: TGTGCCAGCAGCTCACAGGGGGGGAGCACTGAAGCTTTCTTT. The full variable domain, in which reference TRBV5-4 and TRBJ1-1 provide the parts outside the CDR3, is ETGVTQSPTHLIKTRGQQVTLRCSSQSGHNTVSWYQQALGQGPQFIFQYYREEENGRGNFPPRFSGLQFPNYSSELNVNALELDDSALYLCASSSQGGSTEAFFGQGTRLTVV.

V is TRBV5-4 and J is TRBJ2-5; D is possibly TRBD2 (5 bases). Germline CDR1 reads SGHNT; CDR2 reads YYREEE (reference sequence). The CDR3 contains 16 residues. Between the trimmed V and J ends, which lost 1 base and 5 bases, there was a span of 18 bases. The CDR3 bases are TGTGCCAGCAGCTTGTATCCTAGCTGGGAAGGGGAGACCCAGTACTTC. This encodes CASSLYPSWEGETQYF. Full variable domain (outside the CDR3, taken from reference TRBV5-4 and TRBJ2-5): ETGVTQSPTHLIKTRGQQVTLRCSSQSGHNTVSWYQQALGQGPQFIFQYYREEENGRGNFPPRFSGLQFPNYSSELNVNALELDDSALYLCASSLYPSWEGETQYFGPGTRLLVL.

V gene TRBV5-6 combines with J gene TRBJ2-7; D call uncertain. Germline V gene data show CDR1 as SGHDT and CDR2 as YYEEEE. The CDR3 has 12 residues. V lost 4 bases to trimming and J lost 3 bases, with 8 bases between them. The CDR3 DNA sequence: TGTGCCAGCAGCCAAACTATCTACGAGCAGTACTTC. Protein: CASSQTIYEQYF.

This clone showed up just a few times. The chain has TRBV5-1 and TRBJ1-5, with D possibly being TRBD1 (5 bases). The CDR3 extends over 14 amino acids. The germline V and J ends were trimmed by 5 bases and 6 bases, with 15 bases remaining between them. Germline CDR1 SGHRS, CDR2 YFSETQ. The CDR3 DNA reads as TGCGCCAGCAGACAGGAACCGCTGGGTCAGCCCCAGCATTTT. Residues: CASRQEPLGQPQHF.

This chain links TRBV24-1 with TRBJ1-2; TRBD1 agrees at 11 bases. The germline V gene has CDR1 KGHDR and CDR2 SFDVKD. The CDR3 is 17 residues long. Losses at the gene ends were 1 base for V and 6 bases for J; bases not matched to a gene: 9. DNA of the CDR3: TGTGCCACCAGTGATTTTAGGTACGGACAGGGGGCCCATGGCTACACCTTC. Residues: CATSDFRYGQGAHGYTF.